This passage covers 27 T cell receptor beta chains from one sample sequenced in a study of tumor-infiltrating lymphocytes in localized non-small cell lung cancer. The protocol was immunoSEQ multiplex PCR, while the TCRdb copy is restricted to in-frame clones and leaves out a portion. The table includes 8,000 to 10,000 clones, about 78% detected once. The sequenced sample consisted of uninvolved lung tissue not adjacent to the tumor. These receptors were obtained from a human donor with non-small cell lung cancer.

This chain connects TRBV7-2 to TRBJ1-6, with D hard to call. V dropped 1 base and J dropped 8 bases, with 9 bases sitting between them. Germline V gene sequence: CDR1 SGHTA, CDR2 FQGNSA. The CDR3 has 14 amino acids. In DNA, the CDR3 is TGTGCCAGCAGCTTAGTAGCGGACCATTCACCCCTCCACTTT. Translation: CASSLVADHSPLHF.

The chain couples TRBV6-1 to TRBJ1-5; maybe TRBD1 (5 bases). The CDR3 length is 14 residues. CDR1 MNHNS and CDR2 SASEGT come from the germline V gene. Between the trimmed V and J ends, which lost 4 bases and 5 bases, there was a span of 12 bases. The chain's CDR3 is CASSVEGNYQPQHF. In DNA form, the CDR3 reads TGTGCCAGCAGTGTGGAGGGGAATTATCAGCCCCAGCATTTT.

The chain couples TRBV6-6 to TRBJ1-1; no definite D call. CDR1 and CDR2 from the germline V gene are MNHNY and SVGAGI (reference sequence). Trimming shortened V by 5 bases and J by 1 base, and 8 bases separated the two germline ends. The CDR3 has 13 amino acids. The CDR3 here is CASSTTENTEAFF. CDR3 coding DNA: TGTGCCAGCAGTACCACAGAGAACACTGAAGCTTTCTTT.

CDR3 amino acids: CASSSGNYEQYF. CDR3 in DNA: TGTGCCAGCAGTTCGGGTAACTACGAGCAGTACTTC. The chain joins TRBV11-2 to TRBJ2-7; D not resolved. V lost 6 bases to trimming and J lost 3 bases, with 9 bases between them. The CDR3 totals 12 residues. CDR1 SGHAT and CDR2 FQNNGV come from the germline V gene.

This CDR3 reads CASSYDSGTGELFF. The CDR3, as DNA: TGTGCCAGCAGTTACGATTCGGGCACCGGGGAGCTGTTTTTT. The chain is built from TRBV6-8 and TRBJ2-2, with D unresolved. The germline V and J ends were trimmed by 2 bases and 4 bases, with 8 bases remaining between them. CDR1 and CDR2 (germline): MNHGY, SAAAGT. The CDR3 is made up of 14 amino acids.

This sequence joins TRBV10-1 and TRBJ2-2; maybe TRBD2 (6 bases). CDR1 is WNHNN, CDR2 SYGVQD, per germline (reference sequence). Trimming pared 3 bases from V and 13 bases from J, leaving 15 bases between. The length of the CDR3 is 13 residues. In DNA, the CDR3 is TGCGCCAGCAGTGATTCTGTCGGGAGAGGGCTGTTTTTT. Protein product: CASSDSVGRGLFF.

V is TRBV4-1 and J is TRBJ2-1, with 8 bases matching TRBD2. The V segment lost 3 bases and the J segment 4 bases; nucleotides outside the gene matches: 8. The CDR3 has 16 residues. Germline values: CDR1 MGHRA, CDR2 YSYEKL. DNA of the CDR3: TGCGCCAGCAGCCAGGACGCGGGGGGTGGGTACAATGAGCAGTTCTTC. Residues: CASSQDAGGGYNEQFF.

The chain recombines TRBV7-3 with TRBJ2-1; 9 nucleotides match TRBD2. This CDR3 has 17 residues. Germline V gives CDR1 SGHTA, CDR2 FQGTGA. V shed 4 bases, J shed 3 bases, and the junction held 10 bases outside the gene matches. CDR3 residues: CASSSTISAGGYNEQFF. DNA for the CDR3: TGTGCCAGCAGCTCCACAATATCAGCGGGGGGCTACAATGAGCAGTTCTTC. Using reference TRBV7-3 and TRBJ2-1 for the parts outside the CDR3, the full variable domain is GAGVSQTPSNKVTEKGKYVELRCDPISGHTALYWYRQSLGQGPEFLIYFQGTGAADDSGLPNDRFFAVRPEGSVSTLKIQRTERGDSAVYLCASSSTISAGGYNEQFFGPGTRLTVL.

The V call is TRBV16, the J call TRBJ1-6; D unclear. The V gene's germline CDR1 is KGHSY and CDR2 FQNENV. Trimming took off 6 bases at V and 7 bases at J, with 4 bases between the two ends. This CDR3 is built from 11 residues. This chain's CDR3 is CASSPNSPLHF. CDR3 coding DNA: TGTGCCAGCAGTCCGAATTCACCCCTCCACTTT.

The rearrangement links TRBV15 to TRBJ1-1; 8 nucleotides align to TRBD1. With V trimmed by 1 base and J by 3 bases, 10 bases remained unmatched. This CDR3 has 17 amino acids. The germline gives CDR1 LNHNV, CDR2 YYDKDF (reference sequence). The CDR3 loop is CATSRGFLWTGYTEAFF. The CDR3 DNA sequence: TGTGCCACCAGCAGAGGCTTTCTCTGGACAGGGTACACTGAAGCTTTCTTT.

This sequence joins TRBV5-4 and TRBJ1-2; D may be TRBD1 (5 bases). Trimming left V 0 bases short and J 2 bases short, with 5 bases between. Germline lookup yields CDR1 SGHNT and CDR2 YYREEE (reference sequence). This CDR3 has 13 residues. The CDR3 sequence is CASSLDRNYGYTF. CDR3 in DNA: TGTGCCAGCAGCTTGGACAGGAACTATGGCTACACCTTC.

The chain joins TRBV6-6 to TRBJ1-2, with 7 bases fitting TRBD1. The germline V gene has CDR1 MNHNY and CDR2 SVGAGI (reference sequence). Losses at the gene ends were 2 bases for V and 5 bases for J; bases not matched to a gene: 8. The CDR3 sequence is 15 residues long. The chain's CDR3 is CASSYASGQHYGYTF. The CDR3, as DNA: TGTGCCAGCAGTTACGCCTCGGGACAGCATTATGGCTACACCTTC.

A few counts support this clone. The chain uses TRBV6-1 and TRBJ2-3, with D uncertain. This CDR3 has 12 residues. Looked up from germline, CDR1 is MNHNS and CDR2 is SASEGT. With 2 bases removed from V and 5 bases from J, the gap between germline ends came to 5 bases. The CDR3 sequence: CASSELGDTQYF. CDR3 sequence (DNA): TGTGCCAGCAGTGAACTCGGAGATACGCAGTATTTT.

The chain links TRBV28 to TRBJ2-7; 8 bases align to TRBD2. V lost 7 bases and J lost 6; bases outside the gene matches: 17. The CDR3 has 16 residues. CDR1 MDHEN and CDR2 SYDVKM come from the germline V gene. DNA for the CDR3: TGTGCCAGCACCCCCGGGGGGGGATTCGGCCTGCGCGAGCAGTACTTC. Its protein product is CASTPGGGFGLREQYF. The complete variable domain, with remaining parts taken from reference TRBV28 and TRBJ2-7, reads DVKVTQSSRYLVKRTGEKVFLECVQDMDHENMFWYRQDPGLGLRLIYFSYDVKMKEKGDIPEGYSVSREKKERFSLILESASTNQTSMYLCASTPGGGFGLREQYFGPGTRLTVT.

The chain carries TRBV20-1 and TRBJ2-7; D is unclear. The CDR3 sequence is 10 residues long. Germline-derived CDR1 and CDR2 are DFQATT and SNEGSKA (reference sequence). The V gene lost 3 bases and the J gene lost 9 bases, with 9 bases spanning the gap. The CDR3 spells CSASSEWQYF. The CDR3 DNA reads as TGCAGTGCTAGTTCGGAGTGGCAGTACTTC.

The chain employs TRBV2 and TRBJ1-4, with unresolved D. Looked up from germline, CDR1 is SNHLY and CDR2 is FYNNEI. The CDR3 runs 15 residues. With 6 bases removed from V and 8 bases from J, the gap between germline ends came to 19 bases. CDR3 protein: CASRETRWAQEKLFF. Written as DNA, the CDR3 is TGTGCCAGCAGAGAAACACGTTGGGCCCAGGAAAAACTGTTTTTT.

The chain employs TRBV18 and TRBJ1-2, with D possibly TRBD1 on 6 matching bases. The germline gives CDR1 KGHSH, CDR2 LQKENI. The CDR3 loop spans 14 amino acids. Trimming removed 5 bases from V and 3 bases from J, with 13 bases in between. CDR3 in amino acids: CASSAQEGDYGYTF. CDR3 bases: TGTGCCAGCTCAGCGCAGGAGGGGGACTATGGCTACACCTTC.

In the case of this clone: One end of the junction does not line up with germline, which may come from a read error. The chain combines TRBV5-1 with TRBJ1-1, with unresolved D. Germline CDR1 is SGHRS and CDR2 is YFSETQ. The length of the CDR3 is 10 residues. CDR3 region: CRGVGTEAFF. The DNA for the CDR3 is TGTCGGGGTGTAGGAACTGAAGCTTTCTTT.

V usage is TRBV10-3 and J usage is TRBJ2-1; 7 bases agree with TRBD2. Germline CDR1 ENHRY, CDR2 SYGVKD. This CDR3 contains 13 residues. Losses at the gene ends were 3 bases for V and 10 bases for J; bases not matched to a gene: 6. The CDR3 nucleotides are TGTGCCATCAGTGATGGGACTACCTACGAGCAGTTCTTC. Protein sequence: CAISDGTTYEQFF.

The genes are TRBV5-1 and TRBJ2-3, with D unresolved. Deletions cut 0 bases from V and 0 bases from J, with 2 bases between. CDR3 length: 13 residues. Germline loops: CDR1 SGHRS, CDR2 YFSETQ. Here the CDR3 DNA reads TGCGCCAGCAGCTTGGGCAGCACAGATACGCAGTATTTT. Translating it yields CASSLGSTDTQYF.

The CDR3 spells CASSLQGTNTEAFF. CDR3 bases: TGTGCCAGCAGCTTACAGGGAACGAACACTGAAGCTTTCTTT. V and J are TRBV5-4 and TRBJ1-1, with D perhaps TRBD1 (6 bases). This CDR3 spans 14 amino acids. V lost 2 bases to trimming and J lost 1 base, with 9 bases between them. Germline CDR1 is SGHNT and CDR2 is YYREEE (reference sequence).

CDR3 bases: TGTGCCAGCAGCAGGGACAGCACCGGGGAGCTGTTTTTT. This codes for CASSRDSTGELFF. The V gene is TRBV2, the J gene TRBJ2-2; TRBD1 matches at 7 bases. Trimming at V came to 6 bases and at J to 4 bases, leaving 2 bases not matched to a gene. Germline CDR1 SNHLY, CDR2 FYNNEI. The CDR3 totals 13 residues.

The rearrangement joins TRBV2 to TRBJ1-1; TRBD1 might be the D (5 bases). Germline-derived CDR1 and CDR2 are SNHLY and FYNNEI. The CDR3 totals 15 residues. V was pared by 5 bases and J by 1 base, with 14 bases between. In DNA form, the CDR3 reads TGTGCCAGCAGTCCAGGGTACGCGGGGAACACTGAAGCTTTCTTT. Amino acid sequence: CASSPGYAGNTEAFF. Variable domain in full (rest from reference TRBV2 and TRBJ1-1): EPEVTQTPSHQVTQMGQEVILRCVPISNHLYFYWYRQILGQKVEFLVSFYNNEISEKSEIFDDQFSVERPDGSNFTLKIRSTKLEDSAMYFCASSPGYAGNTEAFFGQGTRLTVV.

The count of this clone is one. This sequence joins TRBV30 and TRBJ2-1; 9 bases line up with TRBD2. The CDR3 is 14 residues long. V gave up 4 bases and J gave up 7 bases; unmatched junction bases: 8. Germline V gene sequence: CDR1 GTSNPN, CDR2 SVGIG (reference sequence). Written as DNA, the CDR3 is TGTGCCTGGATGGGCAGCGGGAGGAGGAATGAGCAGTTCTTC. Translated: CAWMGSGRRNEQFF.

The chain joins TRBV5-4 to TRBJ2-1, with TRBD2 matching over 12 bases. This CDR3 has 16 residues. CDR1 and CDR2 (germline): SGHNT, YYREEE (reference sequence). J lost 7 bases, V lost 2 bases, and 7 bases had no gene match. CDR3 bases: TGTGCCAGCAGCTTACCTAGCGGGGGGGGAGTGAATGAGCAGTTCTTC. Encoded protein: CASSLPSGGGVNEQFF.

The sample holds one count of this clone. This sequence joins TRBV19 and TRBJ1-2, with D uncertain. Germline CDR1 reads LNHDA; CDR2 reads SQIVND (reference sequence). The ends were cut back, 3 bases at V and 3 bases at J, with 8 bases in the middle. CDR3 length equals 13 residues. DNA for the CDR3: TGTGCCAGTAGTATCGGGGATGACTATGGCTACACCTTC. Protein product: CASSIGDDYGYTF.

This chain links TRBV9 with TRBJ1-1, with no clear D. There are 13 residues in the CDR3. Germline CDR1 and CDR2: SGDLS and YYNGEE. Trimming left V 0 bases short and J 6 bases short, with 9 bases between. The CDR3 DNA follows: TGTGCCAGCAGCGTAGACTCCGAAGCTGAAGCTTTCTTT. Amino acids: CASSVDSEAEAFF.